Reported below is one T cell receptor (beta chain). The sample belongs to a study of identical twins. Germline CDR1 reads DFQATT; CDR2 reads SNEGSKA (reference sequence). This CDR3 has 16 amino acids. The trim removed 3 bases at V and 3 bases at J, leaving 11 bases unmatched. A single record per CDR3 protein comes from TCRdb applying MiXCR to the 5' RACE reads. The data show 450,000 or so distinct CDR3 sequences, approximately 15% seen once. This same sample was also taken into another study, of yellow fever vaccine responses in identical twins.

The sample taken for sequencing was CD4+ T cells sorted from blood. The chain uses TRBV20-1 and TRBJ2-1; 7 bases match TRBD1. The TCR was taken from a woman aged 18-29 years in good health. CDR3 region: CSASGTDSRNYNEQFF. DNA for the CDR3: TGCAGTGCTAGTGGGACAGACTCAAGAAACTACAATGAGCAGTTCTTC.